These T cell receptor beta chains were read from a single sample in a study of breast tumors, draining lymph nodes, adjacent tissues. Each CDR3 protein is one row after TCRdb ran MiXCR on the multiplex PCR reads. Here the sample spans approximately 88,000 distinct CDR3 sequences, around 29% being singletons. Sample: axillary lymph node tissue. The receptors derive from a female donor with breast cancer. Some clones in this sample may be carry-over from other donors' samples. The CDR3 runs from the conserved cysteine through the conserved F or W. D genes are given only for firm matches. Some rows have no size entry. The others give once, few or many, or a class for an expanded clone.

TRBD1	TRBJ2-7	.	TRBV7-2	CSSSFRQGGYEQYF	TGTTCCAGCAGCTTCCGACAGGGGGGGTACGAGCAGTACTTC
TRBD1	TRBJ1-5	many	TRBV7-4	CASSFTGGNFNSNQPQHF	TGTGCCAGCAGCTTTACAGGGGGAAACTTTAATAGCAATCAGCCCCAGCATTTT
TRBD2	TRBJ2-5	many	TRBV18	CASSLGLAGIQETQYF	TGTGCCAGCTCACTGGGACTAGCGGGGATCCAAGAGACCCAGTACTTC
TRBD2	TRBJ2-2	many	TRBV11-2	CASSHWGGLAVNTGELFF	TGTGCCAGCAGCCACTGGGGGGGACTAGCGGTTAACACCGGGGAGCTGTTTTTT
.	TRBJ1-2	many	TRBV30	CAWGLGRLEGYTF	TGTGCCTGGGGTTTAGGGCGTCTCGAAGGCTACACCTTC
.	TRBJ1-2	many	TRBV12-3/TRBV12-4	CASSATGRAHYGYTF	TGTGCCAGCAGTGCAACAGGGCGTGCCCACTATGGCTACACCTTC
TRBD2	TRBJ2-1	many	TRBV5-6	CASSPRREGRHEQFF	TGTGCCAGCAGCCCCCGGCGGGAGGGCCGACATGAGCAGTTCTTC
TRBD2	TRBJ2-1	.	TRBV28	CASSLGTSAYNEQFF	TGTGCCAGCAGTTTAGGGACTAGCGCCTACAATGAGCAGTTCTTC
.	TRBJ2-2	many	TRBV7-3	CASSSAGTVNTGELFF	TGTGCCAGCAGCTCGGCCGGGACGGTAAACACCGGGGAGCTGTTTTTT
TRBD1	TRBJ2-7	many	TRBV20-1	CSAEGQGSYEQYF	TGCAGTGCTGAGGGACAGGGATCCTACGAGCAGTACTTC